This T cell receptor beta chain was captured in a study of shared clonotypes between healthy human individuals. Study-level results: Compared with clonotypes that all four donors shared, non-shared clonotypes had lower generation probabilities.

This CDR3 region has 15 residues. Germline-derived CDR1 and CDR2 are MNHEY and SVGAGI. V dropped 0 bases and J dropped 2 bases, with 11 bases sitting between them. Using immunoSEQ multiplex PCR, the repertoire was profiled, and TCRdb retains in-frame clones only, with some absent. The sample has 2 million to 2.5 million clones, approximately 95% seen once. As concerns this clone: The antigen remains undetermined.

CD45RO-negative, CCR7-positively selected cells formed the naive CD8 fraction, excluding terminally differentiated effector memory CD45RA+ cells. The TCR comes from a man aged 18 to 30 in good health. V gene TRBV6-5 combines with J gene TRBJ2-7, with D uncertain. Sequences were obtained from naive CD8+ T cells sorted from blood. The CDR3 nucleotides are TGTGCCAGCAGTTACTCGAACAGCCGAACCTACGAGCAGTACTTC. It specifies CASSYSNSRTYEQYF.